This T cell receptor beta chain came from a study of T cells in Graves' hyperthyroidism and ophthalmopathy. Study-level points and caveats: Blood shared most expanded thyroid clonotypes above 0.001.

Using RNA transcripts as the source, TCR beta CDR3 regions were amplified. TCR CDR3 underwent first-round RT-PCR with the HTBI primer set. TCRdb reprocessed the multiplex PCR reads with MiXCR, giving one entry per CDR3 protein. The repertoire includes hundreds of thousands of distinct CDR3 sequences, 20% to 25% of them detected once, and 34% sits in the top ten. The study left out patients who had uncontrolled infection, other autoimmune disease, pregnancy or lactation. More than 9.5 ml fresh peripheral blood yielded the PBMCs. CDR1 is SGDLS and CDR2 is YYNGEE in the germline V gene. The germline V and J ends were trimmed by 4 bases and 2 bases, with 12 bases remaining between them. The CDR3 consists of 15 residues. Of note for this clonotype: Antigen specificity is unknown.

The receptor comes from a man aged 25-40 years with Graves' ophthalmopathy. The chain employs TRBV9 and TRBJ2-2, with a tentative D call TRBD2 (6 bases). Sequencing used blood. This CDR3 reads CASSPWDLNTGELFF. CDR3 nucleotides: TGTGCCAGCAGCCCGTGGGACTTAAACACCGGGGAGCTGTTTTTT.